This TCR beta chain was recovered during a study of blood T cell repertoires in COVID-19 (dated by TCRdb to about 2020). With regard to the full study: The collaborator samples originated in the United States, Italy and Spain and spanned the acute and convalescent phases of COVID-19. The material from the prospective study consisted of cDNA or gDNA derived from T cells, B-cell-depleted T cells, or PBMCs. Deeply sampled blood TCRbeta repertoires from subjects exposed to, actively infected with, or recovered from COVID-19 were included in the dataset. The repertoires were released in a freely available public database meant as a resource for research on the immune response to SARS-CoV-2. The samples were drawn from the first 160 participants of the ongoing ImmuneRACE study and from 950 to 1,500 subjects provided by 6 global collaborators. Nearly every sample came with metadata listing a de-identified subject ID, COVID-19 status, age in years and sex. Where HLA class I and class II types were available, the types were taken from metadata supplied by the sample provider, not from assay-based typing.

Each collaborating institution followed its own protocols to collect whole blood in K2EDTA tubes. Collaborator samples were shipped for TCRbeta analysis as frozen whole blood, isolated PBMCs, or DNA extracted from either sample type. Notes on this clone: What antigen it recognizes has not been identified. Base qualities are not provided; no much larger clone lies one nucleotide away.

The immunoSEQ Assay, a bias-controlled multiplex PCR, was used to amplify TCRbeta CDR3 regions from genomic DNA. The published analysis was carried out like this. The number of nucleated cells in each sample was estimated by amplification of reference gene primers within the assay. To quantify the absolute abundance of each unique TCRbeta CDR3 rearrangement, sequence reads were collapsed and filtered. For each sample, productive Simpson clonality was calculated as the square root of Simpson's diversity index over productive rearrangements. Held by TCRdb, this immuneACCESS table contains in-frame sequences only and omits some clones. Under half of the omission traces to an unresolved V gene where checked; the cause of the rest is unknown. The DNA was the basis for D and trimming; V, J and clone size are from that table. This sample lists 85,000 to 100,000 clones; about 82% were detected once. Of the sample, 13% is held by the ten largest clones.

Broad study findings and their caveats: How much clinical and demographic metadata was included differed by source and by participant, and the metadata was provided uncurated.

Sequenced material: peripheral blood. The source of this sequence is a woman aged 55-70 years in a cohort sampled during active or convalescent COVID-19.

Here is the DNA: TGTGCCAGCAGCCAGGCCCGAGGGGGACAGAGCAATCAGCCCCAGCATTTT. This encodes CASSQARGGQSNQPQHF. The sequence links TRBV3-1 (or the pseudogene TRBV3-2) to TRBJ1-5; 7 of the junction bases match TRBD1. Counted from cysteine to phenylalanine, this CDR3 has 17 amino acids. Only the CDR3 portion is preserved as DNA: 51 bases, with reading frame beginning at the first base. Taken from the germline V gene (reference sequence), the CDR1 and CDR2 loops are LGHDT and YNNKEL. The germline V end is reduced by 3 bases and the J end by 1 base; junction bases left unmatched: 9.